This T cell receptor (beta chain) derives from a study of blood T cell repertoires in COVID-19. Study processing details: Amplification with reference gene primers provided the estimates of nucleated cell counts. Produced via immunoSEQ multiplex PCR; TCRdb's table is partial and in-frame only. V, J and clone size were drawn from that table, and D and trimming were deduced from the DNA. Of around 110,000 clones listed, 65% to 85% are singletons. The CDR3 consists of 13 residues. The V gene end was trimmed by 6 bases and the J gene end by 1 base; junction bases not matched to a gene: 2. This sequence joins TRBV12-3 or TRBV12-4 and TRBJ1-2; 7 bases agree with TRBD1. The sequence derives from a woman between 70 and 85 years old with acute or convalescent COVID-19. The material sequenced was peripheral blood. In DNA, the CDR3 is TGTGCCAGCAGGTACAGGGGTAACTATGGCTACACCTTC. Its protein product is CASRYRGNYGYTF.